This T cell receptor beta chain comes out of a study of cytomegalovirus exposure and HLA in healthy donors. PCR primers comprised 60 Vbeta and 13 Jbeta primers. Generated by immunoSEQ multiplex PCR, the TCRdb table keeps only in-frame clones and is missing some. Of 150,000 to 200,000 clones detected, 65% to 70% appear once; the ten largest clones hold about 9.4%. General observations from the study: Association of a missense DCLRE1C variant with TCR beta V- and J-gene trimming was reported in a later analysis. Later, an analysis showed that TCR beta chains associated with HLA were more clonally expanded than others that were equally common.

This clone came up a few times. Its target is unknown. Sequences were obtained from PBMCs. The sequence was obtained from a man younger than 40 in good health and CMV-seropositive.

CDR3 region: CASSLVASGTYEQYF. Written as DNA, the CDR3 is TGCGCCAGCAGCTTGGTAGCTAGCGGGACCTACGAGCAGTACTTC. The chain links TRBV5-1 to TRBJ2-7; 9 bases are a match to TRBD2. V shed 0 bases and J 2 bases; nucleotides not matched to a gene: 3. Looked up from germline, CDR1 is SGHRS and CDR2 is YFSETQ. The CDR3 has 15 residues. Supplemented by reference TRBV5-1 and TRBJ2-7, the full variable domain reads KAGVTQTPRYLIKTRGQQVTLSCSPISGHRSVSWYQQTPGQGLQFLFEYFSETQRNKGNFPGRFSGRQFSNSRSEMNVSTLELGDSALYLCASSLVASGTYEQYFGPGTRLTVT.